This T cell receptor (beta chain) was documented in a study of T cells in Graves' hyperthyroidism and ophthalmopathy. Study observations and caveats: A median around 5.9 months before onset, the model predicted ophthalmopathy.

This clonotype was seen ten or more times. Its antigen is currently unknown. RNA transcripts yielded amplified TCR beta CDR3 regions. A set of HTBI primers served as the primers for a first-round RT-PCR of the TCR CDR3. TCRdb independently ran MiXCR on the multiplex PCR reads; one entry per CDR3 protein. The sample lists approximately 400,000 distinct CDR3 sequences; 15% to 18% were seen once. The CDR3 totals 16 residues. Germline V CDR1 and CDR2: SGHRS, YFSETQ. V lost 3 bases and J 1 base, leaving 16 bases between the germline ends. Sequencing input: blood. The clonotype originates from a young woman with Graves' hyperthyroidism. V is TRBV5-1 and J is TRBJ1-1; D is undetermined. Here the CDR3 DNA reads TGCGCCAGCAGCTCGGGAATACCACCAAGGAACACTGAAGCTTTCTTT. Translated: CASSSGIPPRNTEAFF.